The subject of this entry is one TCR beta chain. CDR3 length: 16 amino acids. Germline V gives CDR1 MGHRA, CDR2 YSYEKL. Trimming shortened V by 0 bases and J by 0 bases, and 9 bases separated the two germline ends. This sample stems from a study of blood T cell repertoires in COVID-19. Study summary: Sites in the United States, Italy and Spain provided acute and convalescent COVID-19 samples. PBMCs, B-cell-depleted T cells, or T cells were the source of the cDNA or gDNA that made up the material.

TCRdb keeps only in-frame clones here, not all; method: immunoSEQ multiplex PCR. The table includes a few hundred thousand clones, roughly 89% detected once. The participants were between about 18 and 90 years old and came from under 25 US areas. This chain connects TRBV4-1 to TRBJ1-3, with D uncertain. The receptor was derived from a woman aged 50 to 65 who had recovered from COVID-19. The source material was PBMCs or T cells enriched from blood (not recorded which). The DNA for the CDR3 is TGCGCCAGCAGCCAAGATGAGATACTCTCTGGAAACACCATATATTTT. Translated: CASSQDEILSGNTIYF.